This T cell receptor beta chain was recorded in a study of blood T cell repertoires in COVID-19. TCRdb's table, derived via immunoSEQ multiplex PCR, lists solely in-frame clones and lacks some. The table has 250,000 to 350,000 clones, 88% seen once. During active infection, Seattle patients enrolled and were then monitored through disease. The CDR3 sequence is 16 residues long. Deletions cut 0 bases from V and 0 bases from J, with 11 bases between. The germline V gene has CDR1 SGHNT and CDR2 YYREEE (reference sequence). V and J are TRBV5-4 and TRBJ2-3; no reliable D call. Sequenced material: peripheral blood. This sequence originates from a woman aged 30 to 39 with COVID-19, enrolled during active disease. The CDR3 region has the DNA TGTGCCAGCAGCTTGGTTGTATCCCTTAGCACAGATACGCAGTATTTT. This codes for CASSLVVSLSTDTQYF.